One sample yielded the 14 T cell receptor beta chains listed below, sequenced in a study of cytomegalovirus exposure and HLA in healthy donors. The PCR employed 60 Vbeta primers together with 13 Jbeta primers. TCRdb's copy holds only in-frame clones and misses some; the assay was immunoSEQ multiplex PCR. This table has roughly 120,000 clones, 76% appearing once. Sequencing was performed on PBMCs. The source of these receptors is a middle-aged man in good health and CMV-seropositive.

This clone was seen more than once but under ten times. The rearrangement uses TRBV5-4 and TRBJ2-1, with TRBD2 matching 10 bases. V shed 1 base and J 5 bases; nucleotides not matched to a gene: 6. This CDR3 comprises 16 residues. Germline CDR1 and CDR2: SGHNT and YYREEE (reference sequence). CDR3 sequence: CASSLLSLAGHNEQFF. Written as DNA, the CDR3 is TGTGCCAGCAGCTTGTTATCACTAGCGGGACACAATGAGCAGTTCTTC.

The CDR3 loop is CASSPNRFPPLHF. The DNA for the CDR3 is TGTGCCAGCAGCCCAAACAGGTTTCCACCCCTCCACTTT. V usage is TRBV7-2 and J usage is TRBJ1-6, with D possibly TRBD1 on 5 matching bases. V lost 5 bases to trimming and J lost 11 bases, with 13 bases between them. CDR3 length equals 13 residues. CDR1 SGHTA and CDR2 FQGNSA come from the germline V gene.

The chain carries TRBV28 and TRBJ2-3, with a weak D call TRBD1 (6 bases). This CDR3 has 14 amino acids. Germline V CDR1 and CDR2: MDHEN, SYDVKM. Trimming took off 6 bases at V and 3 bases at J, with 13 bases between the two ends. The CDR3 loop is CASSLQGRTDTQYF. CDR3 in DNA: TGTGCCAGCAGCCTACAGGGTAGAACAGATACGCAGTATTTT. The full variable domain, with the rest looked up from reference TRBV28 and TRBJ2-3, is DVKVTQSSRYLVKRTGEKVFLECVQDMDHENMFWYRQDPGLGLRLIYFSYDVKMKEKGDIPEGYSVSREKKERFSLILESASTNQTSMYLCASSLQGRTDTQYFGPGTRLTVL.

In its sample, this clone was seen a few times. J is TRBJ1-2 and V is TRBV6-4; no clear D. The CDR3 is 18 residues long. The V and J ends lost 0 bases and 1 base respectively, with 18 bases between them. Germline loops: CDR1 MRHNA, CDR2 SNTAGT. The CDR3 loop reads CASSDSRVEIRVNYGYTF. CDR3 sequence (DNA): TGTGCCAGCAGTGACTCGAGGGTGGAGATTAGAGTTAACTATGGCTACACCTTC.

This clone was recorded a few times. V and J are TRBV6-6 and TRBJ1-2; the match to TRBD1 covers 7 bases. CDR1 is MNHNY and CDR2 is SVGAGI in the germline V gene (reference sequence). Trimming cost V 7 bases and J 1 base; bases outside gene matches: 6. There are 14 residues in the CDR3. Here the CDR3 reads CASNKDRVNYGYTF. The CDR3 nucleotides read TGTGCCAGCAATAAAGACAGGGTTAACTATGGCTACACCTTC.

This sequence joins TRBV29-1 and TRBJ2-7; TRBD1 aligns across 8 bases. There are 13 residues in the CDR3. In germline, CDR1 is SQVTM, CDR2 ANQGSEA. V trimming: 6 bases; J trimming: 6 bases; junction bases outside the gene matches: 10. Here the CDR3 reads CSVRTGRGREQYF. As DNA, the CDR3 is TGCAGCGTCCGGACAGGGCGAGGGCGCGAGCAGTACTTC.

This chain links TRBV6-6 with TRBJ2-1, with TRBD1 identical over 7 bases. The J segment lost 12 bases and the V segment lost 0 bases, leaving 5 bases of the junction unmatched. The CDR3 is 13 amino acids. The germline V gene encodes CDR1 MNHNY and CDR2 SVGAGI (reference sequence). The CDR3 DNA follows: TGTGCCAGCAGTTACTCAACAGGGGCTGGGCAGTTCTTC. Amino acid sequence: CASSYSTGAGQFF.

The rearrangement joins TRBV2 to TRBJ2-5, with TRBD1 matching over 11 bases. Looked up from germline, CDR1 is SNHLY and CDR2 is FYNNEI. There are 16 residues in the CDR3. The V and J ends lost 4 bases and 2 bases, in that order; junction bases with no gene match: 6. The CDR3 protein is CASSVGTGGTQETQYF. CDR3 nucleotides: TGTGCCAGCAGTGTCGGGACAGGGGGAACACAAGAGACCCAGTACTTC.

J is TRBJ2-3 and V is TRBV6-1; weak D call: TRBD2 (6 bases). The germline V gene has CDR1 MNHNS and CDR2 SASEGT. Trimming stripped 6 bases from V and 3 bases from J, with 16 bases between. There are 15 residues in the CDR3. The CDR3 DNA follows: TGTGCCAGCAGACAAGTTGGCGGGACTACAGATACGCAGTATTTT. It yields the protein CASRQVGGTTDTQYF.

This chain uses TRBV19 with TRBJ2-1; D is unresolved. This CDR3 comprises 16 residues. The V gene lost 3 bases and the J gene lost 0 bases, with 12 bases spanning the gap. CDR1 LNHDA and CDR2 SQIVND come from the germline V gene (reference sequence). CDR3 sequence (DNA): TGTGCCAGTAGTATCGTGTCGGCTAGCTCCTACAATGAGCAGTTCTTC. Residues: CASSIVSASSYNEQFF.

This clone has a handful of counts. Since a far larger clone is one base different, this is likely a read error. This sample includes further DNA sequences coding for the same CDR3. The chain recombines TRBV2 with TRBJ2-1; D possibly corresponds to TRBD2 (6 bases). The length of the CDR3 is 10 residues. Germline V gene sequence: CDR1 SNHLY, CDR2 FYNNEI. CDR3 in amino acids: CASGGNEQFF. Here the CDR3 DNA reads TGTGCTAGCGGAGGCAATGAGCAGTTCTTC.

The rearrangement links TRBV14 to TRBJ2-7; 10 positions agree with TRBD2. This CDR3 region has 13 residues. Germline assignment: CDR1 SGHDN and CDR2 FVKESK. The V and J ends lost 4 bases and 6 bases, in that order; junction bases with no gene match: 3. Here the CDR3 DNA reads TGTGCCAGCAGCCTAGCGGGAGGAGGCGAGCAGTACTTC. This translates into CASSLAGGGEQYF.

This rearrangement joins TRBV29-1 to TRBJ2-5; no clear D gene. Deletions cut 2 bases from V and 1 base from J, with 2 bases between. Germline loops: CDR1 SQVTM, CDR2 ANQGSEA. The CDR3 is 11 amino acids. This chain's CDR3 is CSVERQETQYF. In nucleotides, the CDR3 is TGCAGCGTTGAACGCCAAGAGACCCAGTACTTC.

J is TRBJ1-1 and V is TRBV6-5; perhaps TRBD1 as D (6 bases). This CDR3 is built from 14 residues. CDR1 MNHEY and CDR2 SVGAGI come from the germline V gene. Trimming removed 6 bases from V and 1 base from J, with 12 bases in between. CDR3 in amino acids: CASRSPRGNTEAFF. The CDR3 nucleotides are TGTGCCAGCAGGTCTCCCAGGGGGAACACTGAAGCTTTCTTT.